These 14 T cell receptor beta chains were all obtained from the same sample, sequenced in a study of HIV-infected patients and healthy controls. cDNA was made from about 510 ng RNA using alpha and beta constant primers. Each of the alpha and beta chains got its own library through chain-specific third strand synthesis with indices. TCRdb re-derived calls from the 5' RACE reads in MiXCR, one entry per CDR3 protein. The sample includes approximately 25,000 distinct CDR3 sequences, 8.5% to 9% of them seen just once. Whole blood was used without fractionation, so all unsorted peripheral T cells were included. What was sequenced was blood. The receptors shown here come from an adult in good health.

This clonotype is medium-sized (0.01 to 0.1%) by share. This chain joins TRBV28 and TRBJ1-5; no clear D gene. V gave up 7 bases and J gave up 1 base, with 5 bases separating them. The CDR3 contains 12 residues. Germline lookup yields CDR1 MDHEN and CDR2 SYDVKM. This CDR3 is CASMFSNQPQHF. The CDR3 nucleotides read TGTGCCAGCATGTTCAGCAATCAGCCCCAGCATTTT.

This clonotype occurred many times. The chain combines TRBV27 with TRBJ2-1, with no clear D. The V gene lost 3 bases and the J gene lost 3 bases, with 6 bases spanning the gap. Germline lookup yields CDR1 MNHEY and CDR2 SMNVEV (reference sequence). The CDR3 has 13 residues. The CDR3 reads CASSFSDYNEQFF. Here the CDR3 DNA reads TGTGCCAGCAGTTTCTCCGACTACAATGAGCAGTTCTTC.

This clonotype came up a few times. This chain connects TRBV6-6 to TRBJ2-5, with TRBD2 matching over 12 bases. The CDR3 is made up of 16 amino acids. V lost 2 bases to trimming and J lost 3 bases; unmatched junction nucleotides: 4. Germline V gene lookup returns CDR1 MNHNY and CDR2 SVGAGI (reference sequence). CDR3 protein: CASSYPTSGGKETQYF. CDR3 DNA: TGTGCCAGCAGTTACCCGACTAGCGGGGGCAAAGAGACCCAGTACTTC.

This clonotype was counted at least ten times. This chain links TRBV30 with TRBJ1-1, with unresolved D. Per the germline V gene, CDR1 is GTSNPN and CDR2 is SVGIG (reference sequence). Trimming stripped 2 bases from V and 3 bases from J, with 22 bases between. CDR3 size: 17 residues. CDR3 in DNA: TGTGCCTGGAGTTTCGGGCGCAGGACCCTATCGGACACTGAAGCTTTCTTT. It yields the protein CAWSFGRRTLSDTEAFF. Filled out from reference TRBV30 and TRBJ1-1, the complete variable domain reads SQTIHQWPATLVQPVGSPLSLECTVEGTSNPNLYWYRQAAGRGLQLLFYSVGIGQISSEVPQNLSASRPQDRQFILSSKKLLLSDSGFYLCAWSFGRRTLSDTEAFFGQGTRLTVV.

This clonotype was recorded at least ten times. The V and J genes are TRBV28 and TRBJ1-4; no clear D. CDR1 and CDR2 (germline): MDHEN, SYDVKM. Trimming pared 5 bases from V and 1 base from J, leaving 11 bases between. This CDR3 contains 15 residues. In DNA, the CDR3 is TGTGCCAGCAGTAGAAAGGGTGGAACTAATGAAAAACTGTTTTTT. This codes for CASSRKGGTNEKLFF.

This clonotype appeared many times. This chain joins TRBV27 and TRBJ2-3; a possible D gene is TRBD2 (8 bases). This CDR3 comprises 17 residues. CDR1 MNHEY and CDR2 SMNVEV come from the germline V gene (reference sequence). The ends were cut back, 5 bases at V and 5 bases at J, with 23 bases in the middle. The CDR3 here is CASSTRQGGLAGDTQYF. CDR3 nucleotides: TGTGCCAGCAGTACCCGACAGGGAGGACTAGCAGGAGATACGCAGTATTTT.

This clonotype was seen many times. V is TRBV6-5 and J is TRBJ2-7, with D perhaps matching TRBD2 (7 bases). With 8 bases removed from V and 0 bases from J, the gap between germline ends came to 17 bases. The CDR3 has 15 residues. The germline gives CDR1 MNHEY, CDR2 SVGAGI. CDR3 region: CASQEGGVSSYEQYF. CDR3 coding DNA: TGTGCCAGCCAAGAAGGGGGGGTCAGCTCCTACGAGCAGTACTTC.

This clonotype was recorded many times. The V call is TRBV4-2, the J call TRBJ2-7; D gene unclear. Germline V gene data show CDR1 as LGHNA and CDR2 as YNFKEQ. The CDR3 length is 12 residues. Trimming shortened V by 0 bases and J by 5 bases, and 5 bases separated the two germline ends. The CDR3 DNA is TGTGCCAGCAGCCAAGATGCGGACGAGCAGTACTTC. This translates into CASSQDADEQYF.

This sequence joins TRBV5-1 and TRBJ1-1; D gene unclear. Per the germline V gene, CDR1 is SGHRS and CDR2 is YFSETQ. The CDR3 is 14 amino acids. The V and J ends lost 0 bases and 3 bases respectively, with 9 bases between them. CDR3 nucleotide sequence: TGCGCCAGCAGCTTGGAACGAGGCGACACTGAAGCTTTCTTT. Amino acids: CASSLERGDTEAFF.

This clonotype occurred many times. The chain employs TRBV5-4 and TRBJ1-2, with D possibly TRBD1 on 5 matching bases. This CDR3 has 14 residues. CDR1 SGHNT and CDR2 YYREEE come from the germline V gene (reference sequence). The ends were cut back, 7 bases at V and 5 bases at J, with 18 bases in the middle. The CDR3 nucleotides read TGTGCCAGCTGCTGGGCAGGGACGAGGTATGGCTACACCTTC. This gives the protein CASCWAGTRYGYTF.

In its sample, this clonotype was seen many times. This chain joins TRBV7-2 and TRBJ1-1; no firm D call. The CDR3 is made up of 17 amino acids. Germline CDR1 and CDR2: SGHTA and FQGNSA. The ends were cut back, 3 bases at V and 5 bases at J, with 22 bases in the middle. CDR3 protein: CASSFTAGGPIFTEAFF. Written as DNA, the CDR3 is TGTGCCAGCAGCTTTACTGCTGGTGGGCCGATATTTACTGAAGCTTTCTTT. The full variable domain, its missing parts supplied by reference TRBV7-2 and TRBJ1-1, is GAGVSQSPSNKVTEKGKDVELRCDPISGHTALYWYRQSLGQGLEFLIYFQGNSAPDKSGLPSDRFSAERTGGSVSTLTIQRTQQEDSAVYLCASSFTAGGPIFTEAFFGQGTRLTVV.

The CDR3 coding sequence is TGTGCCAGCAGCCAACTCGGAGGCAATGAGCAGTTCTTC. Translating gives CASSQLGGNEQFF. The chain combines TRBV5-4 with TRBJ2-1; a weak D match, TRBD2 (5 bases). This CDR3 region has 13 residues. The germline V gene has CDR1 SGHNT and CDR2 YYREEE (reference sequence). Trimming left V 4 bases short and J 6 bases short, with 11 bases between.

This clonotype was observed at least ten times. The chain's CDR3 is CSARPHGPNTEAFF. For the CDR3, the DNA is TGCAGTGCTAGACCCCATGGGCCGAACACTGAAGCTTTCTTT. The chain links TRBV20-1 to TRBJ1-1, with D unclear. Looked up from germline, CDR1 is DFQATT and CDR2 is SNEGSKA (reference sequence). V was shortened by 2 bases and J by 1 base, with 11 bases between the two germline ends. The CDR3 is made up of 14 amino acids.

This clonotype was counted at least ten times. The rearrangement links TRBV7-8 to TRBJ1-2; D gene unclear. The CDR3 has 14 amino acids. V lost 1 base and J lost 0, with 6 bases in between. The germline V gene encodes CDR1 SGHVS and CDR2 FQNEAQ. CDR3 in DNA: TGTGCCAGCAGCTTAGAGGTTGCTAACTATGGCTACACCTTC. The encoded protein is CASSLEVANYGYTF.